This is a list of T cell receptor beta chains from one sample in a study of T cells after yellow fever vaccination. TCRdb itself ran the 5' RACE reads through MiXCR, one entry per CDR3 protein. Here the sample spans about 130,000 distinct CDR3 sequences, 7.4% being singletons. This specimen consisted of CD4+ T cells sorted from PBMCs, obtained roughly 10 days after the first yellow fever vaccination. These receptor sequences come from a man aged 18 to 29 who received the YFV17D yellow fever vaccine. Both conserved end residues are part of each CDR3. Each record gives: J gene, D gene, V gene, clone size, CDR3 DNA, CDR3 protein. The D gene is left open where the match is weak. Clone size is shown for a subset of rows, as once, few, many or a class of expanded clone.

>TRBJ2-2|TRBD1|TRBV12-3/TRBV12-4|many
TGTGCCAGCAGACTTGGACAGGGGGCCACCGGGGAGCTGTTTTTT
CASRLGQGATGELFF
>TRBJ2-5|TRBD1|TRBV12-3/TRBV12-4|many
TGTGCCAGCAGTACCGGGACAGGGGGCAGGGAGACCCAGTACTTC
CASSTGTGGRETQYF
>TRBJ1-2|.|TRBV20-1|few
TGCAGTGCTAGCCGGGTGGGCAGAGGCTACACCTTC
CSASRVGRGYTF
>TRBJ2-2|TRBD2|TRBV6-5|many
TGTGCCAGCAGTCAGTCGACTAGCGGGGTATCCGGGGAGCTGTTTTTT
CASSQSTSGVSGELFF
>TRBJ2-1|TRBD1|TRBV11-2|.
TGTGCCAGCAGCTCAGGGGGCCAGTCCTACAATGAGCAGTTCTTC
CASSSGGQSYNEQFF
>TRBJ1-2|TRBD1|TRBV7-9|many
TGTGCCAGCAGCATCCGGGACAGGGAAATCGGCTATGGCTACACCTTC
CASSIRDREIGYGYTF
>TRBJ2-5|.|TRBV6-1|many
TGTGCCAGCAGTGGACAGCCTCAAGAGACCCAGTACTTC
CASSGQPQETQYF
>TRBJ2-3|TRBD1|TRBV11-2|.
TGTGCCAGCAGCTTAATTGGACAGGGCACAGATACGCAGTATTTT
CASSLIGQGTDTQYF
>TRBJ2-5|TRBD2|TRBV9|many
TGTGCCAGCAGCGTTACTAGCGGGGGCCTACCCCAAGAGACCCAGTACTTC
CASSVTSGGLPQETQYF
>TRBJ1-4|.|TRBV5-1|many
TGCGCCAGCGCCCAGGACGGTGCAACTAATGAAAAACTGTTTTTT
CASAQDGATNEKLFF
>TRBJ1-1|.|TRBV7-2|.
TGTGCCAGCAGCGCACAGGTTAACACTGAAGCTTTCTTT
CASSAQVNTEAFF
>TRBJ2-1|.|TRBV24-1|many
TGTGCCACCAGTGATTTTGGCAGGGACGAGGAGCAGTTCTTC
CATSDFGRDEEQFF
>TRBJ2-1|TRBD2|TRBV11-2|few
TGTGCCAGCACCCCGAAGGGACTAGCGGGGGGCCGCTCCTACAATGAGCAGTTCTTC
CASTPKGLAGGRSYNEQFF
>TRBJ2-1|TRBD2|TRBV6-4|many
TGTGCCAGCAGCCTACTAGCGGGGGGTCTTGAGCAGTTCTTC
CASSLLAGGLEQFF
>TRBJ2-1|TRBD2|TRBV4-3|many
TGCGCCAGCAGCCAGGCGACTAGCGGGACCTACAATGAGCAGTTCTTC
CASSQATSGTYNEQFF
>TRBJ2-3|.|TRBV9|many
TGTGCCAGCAGCGTTGGGTTCACAGATACGCAGTATTTT
CASSVGFTDTQYF
>TRBJ1-4|.|TRBV7-2|many
TGTGCCAGCAGCTTAACCTGGCCGGAAAAACTGTTTTTT
CASSLTWPEKLFF
>TRBJ1-5|.|TRBV7-2|few
TGTGCCAGCAGCTTACAGTTGGGGGCAGGGAATCAGCCCCAGCATTTT
CASSLQLGAGNQPQHF
>TRBJ1-3|.|TRBV4-1|many
TGCGCCAGCAGCCAGAGGGGCTCTGGAAACACCATATATTTT
CASSQRGSGNTIYF
>TRBJ1-3|.|TRBV4-1|.
TGCGCCAGCAGCCAAGAAGAACGGTGGACCATATATTTT
CASSQEERWTIYF
>TRBJ1-1|.|TRBV5-6|many
TGTGCCAGCAGCAGCAAACCGGGGCTCGAAGCTTTCTTT
CASSSKPGLEAFF
>TRBJ1-5|TRBD1|TRBV20-1|many
TGCAGTGCTAGAGGGGACAGGAATCAGCCCCAGCATTTT
CSARGDRNQPQHF
>TRBJ1-4|TRBD1|TRBV2|many
TGTGCCAGCGGGAGCGCAGGGGGAGAAGAAAAACTGTTTTTT
CASGSAGGEEKLFF
>TRBJ2-7|.|TRBV19|many
TGTGCCAGTAGTTTCGCCTCGGCCTACGAGCAGTACTTC
CASSFASAYEQYF
>TRBJ2-3|TRBD2|TRBV7-2|many
TGTGCCAGCAGCTTGGGGGAGGGAGATACGCAGTATTTT
CASSLGEGDTQYF
>TRBJ2-3|.|TRBV7-2|many
TGTGCCAGCAGCTTAGACCCGGGTGCAGATACGCAGTATTTT
CASSLDPGADTQYF
>TRBJ2-1|.|TRBV28|many
TGTGCCGTCTCTGGCCGTGAGCAGTTCTTC
CAVSGREQFF
>TRBJ2-5|.|TRBV4-3|many
TGCGCCAGCAGCCAAACCGGACAGAAGGAGACCCAGTACTTC
CASSQTGQKETQYF
>TRBJ2-3|.|TRBV4-2|many
TGTGCCAGCAGCCAAGAGTCAGGCCTCACAGATACGCAGTATTTT
CASSQESGLTDTQYF
>TRBJ1-5|.|TRBV3-1|many
TGTGCCAGCAGCCAAGTTGGTCAGCCCCAGCATTTT
CASSQVGQPQHF
>TRBJ2-1|.|TRBV5-1|many
TGCGCCAGCAGCTTGGCTGCAGATAATGAGCAGTTCTTC
CASSLAADNEQFF
>TRBJ2-4|.|TRBV20-1|many
TGCAGTGCTAGAGCCGTGGACAGAAACATTCAGTACTTC
CSARAVDRNIQYF
>TRBJ2-1|.|TRBV11-2|many
TGTGCCAGCAGCCTGAACAGGAATGAGCAGTTCTTC
CASSLNRNEQFF
>TRBJ1-4|.|TRBV5-1|.
TGCGCCAGCAGCTTGGATCCCGCGGGATGTGGGGAAAAACTGTTTTTT
CASSLDPAGCGEKLFF
>TRBJ2-7|TRBD1|TRBV7-8|many
TGTGCCAGCAGCTTAGGGCCCGGACAGGGGAATCCCTACGAGCAGTACTTC
CASSLGPGQGNPYEQYF
>TRBJ1-4|.|TRBV29-1|many
TGCAGCGTTGCGGGACACCCGAATGAAAAACTGTTTTTT
CSVAGHPNEKLFF
>TRBJ2-3|.|TRBV12-3/TRBV12-4|many
TGTGCCAGCAGCCGAGGGGGGACAGCTACCTATACGCAGTATTTT
CASSRGGTATYTQYF
>TRBJ1-1|.|TRBV18|.
TGTGCCAGCTCACCAGGGAGTATGCAGCTAGAAGCTTTCTTT
CASSPGSMQLEAFF
>TRBJ2-3|TRBD2|TRBV7-3|many
TGTGCCAGCAGCGCGACTAGCCCGGATACGCAGTATTTT
CASSATSPDTQYF
>TRBJ2-3|.|TRBV6-5|many
TGTGCCAGCAGGGGGGTAGGTACGCAGTATTTT
CASRGVGTQYF
>TRBJ2-3|.|TRBV5-1|many
TGCGCCAGCAGCTCCGACAGCCCCCCGGATACGCAGTATTTT
CASSSDSPPDTQYF
>TRBJ2-5|.|TRBV5-1|many
TGCGCCAGCAGCTTGATAGGGGACGGTCAAGAGACCCAGTACTTC
CASSLIGDGQETQYF
>TRBJ2-4|.|TRBV20-1|few
TGCAGTGCTAGAGATCCGAACAGCAACATTCAGTACTTC
CSARDPNSNIQYF
>TRBJ2-5|TRBD1|TRBV20-1|many
TGCAGTGCTAGAGATCACCGACAGGGGACCTACCAAGAGACCCAGTACTTC
CSARDHRQGTYQETQYF
>TRBJ2-1|.|TRBV6-5|many
TGTGCCAGCAGTTACAACGGGGTTCGGGGTTACAATGAGCAGTTCTTC
CASSYNGVRGYNEQFF
>TRBJ2-1|.|TRBV7-9|many
TGTGCCAGCAGCGCTAGGGCGGGCCAAGATGAGCAGTTCTTC
CASSARAGQDEQFF